Listed below are T cell receptor beta chains from one sample, sequenced in a study of CD8 T cells in ankylosing spondylitis. MiXCR was run by TCRdb on the 5' RACE reads, yielding one entry per CDR3 protein. The sample has about 110,000 distinct CDR3 sequences, 24% seen once. Sequencing was performed on synovial fluid, either unsorted or a sorted T cell fraction (not recorded which). The receptor set was obtained from a male donor with ankylosing spondylitis. The CDR3 runs from the conserved cysteine through the conserved F or W. The D gene is left open where the match is weak. Clone size is stated in some rows and not others, as once, few, many or a class when expanded.

V gene,D gene,clone size,J gene,CDR3 DNA,CDR3 protein
TRBV29-1,.,many,TRBJ2-3,TGCAGCGTTGAAAGTTCGACACCTGATACGCAGTATTTT,CSVESSTPDTQYF
TRBV6-2/TRBV6-3,.,.,TRBJ2-3,TGTGCCAGCAGTTACAAAGCGAGGGCAGATACGCAGTATTTT,CASSYKARADTQYF
TRBV2,.,many,TRBJ1-1,TGTGCCAGCGCCGGGGAGGGTGTCACTGAAGCTTTCTTT,CASAGEGVTEAFF
TRBV20-1,.,many,TRBJ2-1,TGCAGTGCTAGGAGGGACACAACAAACCTTGGTGAGCAGTTCTTC,CSARRDTTNLGEQFF
TRBV7-2,.,.,TRBJ1-2,TGTGCCAGCAGCTTAGGGGGGCGCAGTAATGGCTACACCTTC,CASSLGGRSNGYTF
TRBV7-9,.,many,TRBJ2-3,TGTGCCAGCAGCTTCGACCAACACTCAGATACGCAGTATTTT,CASSFDQHSDTQYF
TRBV7-2,TRBD2,few,TRBJ2-1,TGTGCCAGCAGTTCCCTTTCAGGGACTACCTTCAATGAGCAGTTCTTC,CASSSLSGTTFNEQFF
TRBV19,.,.,TRBJ2-5,TGTGCCAGTAGTGGTGGCAGGCAAGAGACCCAGTACTTC,CASSGGRQETQYF
TRBV12-3/TRBV12-4,.,few,TRBJ1-4,TGTGCCAGCAGTTTCCATGAAAAACTGTTTTTT,CASSFHEKLFF
TRBV3-1,.,few,TRBJ1-2,TGTGCCAGCAGCCAAGGATCCCACCCGGTGGGGTATGGCTACACCTTC,CASSQGSHPVGYGYTF
TRBV6-5,.,few,TRBJ2-5,TGTGCCAGCAGTTACTCTTCCAGGGGGGGGGAGACCCAGTACTTC,CASSYSSRGGETQYF
TRBV12-3/TRBV12-4,.,many,TRBJ2-1,TGTGCCAGCAGGCCGTCAGGACATGAGCAGTTCTTC,CASRPSGHEQFF
TRBV29-1,.,.,TRBJ2-5,TGCAGCGTTGATGGGGCCTTGGGGGGGGCAGAGACCCAGTACTTC,CSVDGALGGAETQYF
TRBV20-1,TRBD2,.,TRBJ2-3,TGCAGTGCCCCTACGGGGGGGAAGGATACGCAGTATTTT,CSAPTGGKDTQYF
TRBV7-2,.,.,TRBJ1-2,TGTGCCAGCAGCTTAAGGCAGGGTGGCGGCTACACCTTC,CASSLRQGGGYTF
TRBV11-2,TRBD1,.,TRBJ2-5,TGTGCCAGCAGCCCAATACAGGGGTGGGAGACCCAGTACTTC,CASSPIQGWETQYF
TRBV4-2,.,many,TRBJ1-1,TGTGCCAGCAGCCAAGGACAGAACACTGAAGCTTTCTTT,CASSQGQNTEAFF
TRBV7-8,.,many,TRBJ2-2,TGTGCCAGCAGCTTCAAGGGAGGGGGGAACACCGGGGAGCTGTTTTTT,CASSFKGGGNTGELFF
TRBV27,TRBD1,few,TRBJ1-1,TGTGCCAGTGGACAGGGCTACACTGAAGCTTTCTTT,CASGQGYTEAFF
TRBV7-2,.,many,TRBJ1-2,TGTGCCAGCAGCTTGAGTAGGGAGGATGGCTACACCTTC,CASSLSREDGYTF
TRBV20-1,TRBD2,.,TRBJ2-1,TGCAGTGCTAGAGATATCAGCGGGAGAGACAATGAGCAGTTCTTC,CSARDISGRDNEQFF
TRBV20-1,TRBD2,.,TRBJ2-7,TGCAGTGCTAGGACTGGGGGACTAGCGGGAGTGTACGAGCAGTACTTC,CSARTGGLAGVYEQYF
TRBV5-1,TRBD2,.,TRBJ2-3,TGCGCCAGCGGACCCATAGCGGGAGGGTCTGATACGCAGTATTTT,CASGPIAGGSDTQYF
TRBV2,.,few,TRBJ1-4,TGTGCCAGCAGTGAAGGTAGCGGCGAAAAACTGTTTTTT,CASSEGSGEKLFF
TRBV20-1,TRBD2,.,TRBJ2-1,TGCAGTGCTTTTCGTCCCGGGACTAGAGGGAAGGAGCAGTTCTTC,CSAFRPGTRGKEQFF
TRBV12-3/TRBV12-4,.,.,TRBJ2-2,TGTGCCAGCAGTTTCCAGGGGAGGGACGGGGAGCTGTTTTTT,CASSFQGRDGELFF
TRBV12-3/TRBV12-4,TRBD2,.,TRBJ2-1,TGTGCCAGCAGTACCCGTGTGTTAGCGGGGAACAATGAGCAGTTCTTC,CASSTRVLAGNNEQFF
TRBV4-1,TRBD1,few,TRBJ1-1,TGCGCCAGCAGCCAAGGCCAGGGGGCCGTGACTGAAGCTTTCTTT,CASSQGQGAVTEAFF
TRBV6-1,.,.,TRBJ2-4,TGTGCCAGCAGTGAACTTTACAGCCTCGCCAAAAACATTCAGTACTTC,CASSELYSLAKNIQYF
TRBV6-2/TRBV6-3,.,.,TRBJ2-7,TGTGCCAGCATCCCCCGCGCCAGAGGGGCATCCTACGAGCAGTACTTC,CASIPRARGASYEQYF
TRBV15,.,many,TRBJ2-5,TGTGCCCTAGCAGAGTACCAAGAGACCCAGTACTTC,CALAEYQETQYF
TRBV20-1,.,.,TRBJ2-3,TGCAGGCAGACTAGAGGAGATACGCAGTATTTT,CRQTRGDTQYF
TRBV20-1,.,.,TRBJ1-2,TGCAGTGCTAGAGGAGACCGGACAGAGGAAGGCTACACCTTC,CSARGDRTEEGYTF
TRBV3-1,.,few,TRBJ2-1,TGTGCCAGCAGCCAAGGACTAGGCCATGAGCAGTTCTTC,CASSQGLGHEQFF
TRBV20-1,.,many,TRBJ1-4,TGCAGTGCTAGAGATCTATGGAGGGGGACTGAAAAACTGTTTTTT,CSARDLWRGTEKLFF
TRBV4-2,TRBD1,.,TRBJ2-5,TGTGCCAGCAGCCGGCGACAGGGGGATGAAGAGACCCAGTACTTC,CASSRRQGDEETQYF
TRBV7-9,.,large,TRBJ1-1,TGTGCCAGCAGCTCACCCTCCGGGAACACTGAAGCTTTCTTT,CASSSPSGNTEAFF
TRBV25-1,TRBD1,few,TRBJ2-1,TGTGCCAGCAGTCCCGGACAGGGACGAAATGAGCAGTTCTTC,CASSPGQGRNEQFF
TRBV29-1,.,many,TRBJ2-3,TGCAGCGTTGAAGGTGGCACAGATACGCAGTATTTT,CSVEGGTDTQYF
TRBV20-1,.,.,TRBJ1-2,TGCAGTGCTAGAGACGGTATAGACTATGGCTACACCTTC,CSARDGIDYGYTF
TRBV9,.,.,TRBJ1-1,TGTGCCAGCAGCCTCCAGCAGACGGGGTTGTACGTCCCTGAAGCTTTCTTT,CASSLQQTGLYVPEAFF
TRBV29-1,.,.,TRBJ2-7,TGCAGCGTCTCTGACCGGCGCGAGCAGTACTTC,CSVSDRREQYF
TRBV5-1,TRBD2,many,TRBJ2-5,TGCGCCAGCAGCCCGGGGGTGGTACTAGCGGCACAAGAGACCCAGTACTTC,CASSPGVVLAAQETQYF
TRBV20-1,TRBD2,.,TRBJ2-7,TGCAGTGCTAGAGGACTAGCGGAAATCTACGAGCAGTACTTC,CSARGLAEIYEQYF
TRBV29-1,.,.,TRBJ2-1,TGCAGCGTGGGGTTGGGCGTCAATGAGCAGTTCTTC,CSVGLGVNEQFF
TRBV5-5,.,.,TRBJ2-5,TGTGCCAGCAGCTTGCACAGGGAAGAGACCCAGTACTTC,CASSLHREETQYF
TRBV20-1,TRBD1,.,TRBJ1-1,TGCAGTGCTAGGACGGGACAGGGGAACACTGAAGCTTTCTTT,CSARTGQGNTEAFF
TRBV20-1,TRBD2,.,TRBJ2-1,TGCAGTGCTAGAGGGGCCGGGACTAGCGGGTGGGATGAGCAGTTCTTC,CSARGAGTSGWDEQFF
TRBV7-8,.,.,TRBJ1-1,TGTGCCAGCATGGGGGTCACTGAAGCTTTCTTT,CASMGVTEAFF
TRBV24-1,TRBD1,few,TRBJ1-5,TGTGCCACCAGTGATCCAGACAGGGGGCTAAGTCAGCCCCAGCATTTT,CATSDPDRGLSQPQHF
TRBV10-3,.,.,TRBJ2-6,TGTGCCATCAGTGATTACGGATCTGGGGCCAACGTCCTGACTTTC,CAISDYGSGANVLTF
TRBV7-9,.,.,TRBJ2-5,TGTGCCAGCAGCTTAGACAGTGCAGAGACCCAGTACTTC,CASSLDSAETQYF
TRBV5-5,.,.,TRBJ1-5,TGTGCCAGCAGCCCCAGACTGGACATAAGGGTTCAGCCCCAGCATTTT,CASSPRLDIRVQPQHF
TRBV7-9,.,.,TRBJ1-1,TGTGCCAGCAGCTTAGTCCACACTGAAGCTTTCTTT,CASSLVHTEAFF
TRBV15,TRBD2,few,TRBJ2-2,TGTGCCACCAGCAGAGTAGCGGGAGCTTCCGGGGAGCTGTTTTTT,CATSRVAGASGELFF
TRBV5-1,.,few,TRBJ2-5,TGCGCCAGCCGCGCTGCAGGGGGGGAAGAGACCCAGTACTTC,CASRAAGGEETQYF
TRBV5-6,.,.,TRBJ1-2,TGTGCCAGCAGCTTAAAGGGGGACTATGGCTACACCTTC,CASSLKGDYGYTF
TRBV14,TRBD1,once,TRBJ2-7,TGTGCCAGCAGCCAAATCGCTGGGACAGGGAACTACGAGCAGTACTTC,CASSQIAGTGNYEQYF